A selection of T cell receptor beta chains follows, all from one sample in a study of blood T cell repertoires in COVID-19. Repertoires were generated with immunoSEQ multiplex PCR, while TCRdb's copy carries only in-frame clones and drops some. Of about 150,000 clones in the sample, about nine tenths were seen once. Source material: PBMCs or T cells enriched from blood (not recorded which). The source is a man aged 50 or older who had recovered from COVID-19. CDR3s include the opening cysteine and the closing phenylalanine or tryptophan. The size entry is marked missing in some rows and otherwise reads once, few, many or a size class.

clone size	V gene	J gene	CDR3 protein
-	TRBV4-2	TRBJ1-2	CASSQPGSYGYTF
-	TRBV11-2	TRBJ2-1	CASTGSNEQFF
-	TRBV28	TRBJ2-3	CASSTPLVVTDTQYF
-	TRBV18	TRBJ2-6	CASSPLEANRRGHTGANVLTF
-	TRBV5-4	TRBJ2-1	CASSLDAEITYNEQFF
-	TRBV7-2	TRBJ1-5	CASSQTASDQPQHF
-	TRBV6-2/TRBV6-3	TRBJ1-3	CASSLGLSGNTIYF
-	TRBV5-1	TRBJ2-5	CASSSTGTGEETQYF
-	TRBV2	TRBJ1-5	CASGTGGGYSNQPQHF
-	TRBV9	TRBJ1-6	CASRTGDSDNSPLHF
-	TRBV28	TRBJ2-1	CASSTPGGPYNEQFF
-	TRBV27	TRBJ1-2	CASIPTSAGLHYGYTF
-	TRBV7-9	TRBJ1-1	CASTKWGAGGIGFTEAFF
-	TRBV11-3	TRBJ2-1	CASSLDGGTGGYNEQFF
-	TRBV19	TRBJ2-3	CASRTQGGTDTQYF
-	TRBV28	TRBJ2-5	CASSFWRPGGIQETQYF
-	TRBV7-9	TRBJ1-1	CASSLRGAGNTEAFF
-	TRBV29-1	TRBJ1-1	CSVERQGGVAFF
-	TRBV6-5	TRBJ2-3	CASRTGNTDTQYF
-	TRBV29-1	TRBJ2-3	CSPKLAGLTDTQYF
-	TRBV9	TRBJ1-2	CASSVQTGSRNYGYTF
-	TRBV27	TRBJ1-2	CASSPRATNYGYTF
once	TRBV5-5	TRBJ1-1	CASSPHTGNTEAFF
-	TRBV5-6	TRBJ1-4	CASSLAGVNEKLFF
few	TRBV3-1/TRBV3-2	TRBJ2-2	CASSQDVRRTGELFF
-	TRBV18	TRBJ2-7	CASSPRGGLSYEQYF
-	TRBV7-8	TRBJ2-3	CASSPGTSGTDTQYF
-	TRBV7-3	TRBJ1-1	CASRLDRDTEAFF
-	TRBV28	TRBJ2-1	CASSSKLKFF
once	TRBV27	TRBJ1-2	CASSSPGQGFYGYTF
-	TRBV5-6	TRBJ1-2	CASSLGTGASGYYGYTF
-	TRBV9	TRBJ2-7	CASSVDIHPGSSSYEQYF
-	TRBV7-8	TRBJ1-4	CASSLRGFNEKLFF
-	TRBV20-1	TRBJ2-7	CSASVQDYEQYF
-	TRBV28	TRBJ1-2	CASSFNTPRGGYTF
-	TRBV7-9	TRBJ2-3	CASSPHGGGANTQYF
once	TRBV27	TRBJ1-1	CASSPDWNGYEAFF
-	TRBV7-2	TRBJ2-1	CASSLDGGRADEQFF
-	TRBV28	TRBJ2-4	CASSLPLAGARIQYF
once	TRBV12-5	TRBJ1-2	CASSGSSYGYTF
-	TRBV19	TRBJ2-3	CASSTRRAGPTDTQYF
-	TRBV6-2/TRBV6-3	TRBJ2-7	CASSYLAGGPDEQYF
-	TRBV5-1	TRBJ1-2	CASSTGVYGYTF
-	TRBV7-7	TRBJ2-5	CASSPGDRGVVKETQYF
-	TRBV6-5	TRBJ1-5	CASSRGGSQPQHF
-	TRBV6-5	TRBJ1-1	CASTRLTVGTEAFF
-	TRBV28	TRBJ2-4	CASSPGTGGNIQYF
-	TRBV30	TRBJ2-7	CAWSRLAGPSYEQYF
-	TRBV7-9	TRBJ2-4	CASSTGTLGIQYF
-	TRBV29-1	TRBJ1-2	CSVSRDRYYGYTF
-	TRBV7-3	TRBJ1-2	CASSSGFGATGYTF
-	TRBV7-9	TRBJ2-6	CASSAVAGGLDGANVLTF
-	TRBV4-1	TRBJ2-7	CASRPTSGSLSHEQYF
-	TRBV18	TRBJ2-5	CASSPPRVQETQYF
-	TRBV2	TRBJ2-2	CASSGTTNTGELFF